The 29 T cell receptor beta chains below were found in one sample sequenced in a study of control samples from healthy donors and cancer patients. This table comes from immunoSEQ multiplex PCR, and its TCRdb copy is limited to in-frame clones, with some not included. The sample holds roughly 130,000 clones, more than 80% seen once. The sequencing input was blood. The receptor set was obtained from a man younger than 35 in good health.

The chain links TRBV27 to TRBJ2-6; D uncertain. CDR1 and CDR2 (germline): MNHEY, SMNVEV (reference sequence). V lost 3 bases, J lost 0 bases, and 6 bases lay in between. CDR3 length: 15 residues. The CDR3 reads CASSFRFSGANVLTF. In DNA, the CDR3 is TGTGCCAGCAGTTTCCGGTTCTCTGGGGCCAACGTCCTGACTTTC.

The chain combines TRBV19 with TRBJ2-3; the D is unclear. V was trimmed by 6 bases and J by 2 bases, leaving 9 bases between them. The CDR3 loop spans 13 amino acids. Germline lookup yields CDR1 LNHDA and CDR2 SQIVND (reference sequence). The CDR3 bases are TGTGCCAGTAGAAGGTCCCTCACAGATACGCAGTATTTT. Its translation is CASRRSLTDTQYF.

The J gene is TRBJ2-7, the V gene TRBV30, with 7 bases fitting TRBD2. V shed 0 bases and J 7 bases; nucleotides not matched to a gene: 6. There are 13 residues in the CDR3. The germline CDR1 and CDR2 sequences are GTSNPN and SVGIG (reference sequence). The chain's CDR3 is CAWSVGGYREQYF. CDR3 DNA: TGTGCCTGGAGTGTGGGAGGGTATCGGGAGCAGTACTTC.

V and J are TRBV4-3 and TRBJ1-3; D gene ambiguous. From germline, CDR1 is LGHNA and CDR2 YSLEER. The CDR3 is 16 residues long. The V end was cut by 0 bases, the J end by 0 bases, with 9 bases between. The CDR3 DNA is TGCGCCAGCAGCCAAGATCCTGTGAGCTCTGGAAACACCATATATTTT. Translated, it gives CASSQDPVSSGNTIYF.

In DNA, the CDR3 is TGCGCCAGCAGCTTGGGCCAGGGGGCGAACTACGAGCAGTACTTC. It translates to CASSLGQGANYEQYF. This chain connects TRBV5-1 to TRBJ2-7; 8 bases align to TRBD1. The CDR3 has 15 amino acids. The ends lost 0 bases at V and 3 bases at J; junction bases unmatched: 5. CDR1 and CDR2 (germline): SGHRS, YFSETQ.

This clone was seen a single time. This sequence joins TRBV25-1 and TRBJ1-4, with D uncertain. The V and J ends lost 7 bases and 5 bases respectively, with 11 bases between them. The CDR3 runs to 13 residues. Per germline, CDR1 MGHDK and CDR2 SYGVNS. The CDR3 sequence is CASMATHNEKLFF. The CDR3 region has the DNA TGTGCCAGCATGGCGACTCACAATGAAAAACTGTTTTTT. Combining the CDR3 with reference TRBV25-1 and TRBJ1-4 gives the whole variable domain EADIYQTPRYLVIGTGKKITLECSQTMGHDKMYWYQQDPGMELHLIHYSYGVNSTEKGDLSSESTVSRIRTEHFPLTLESARPSHTSQYLCASMATHNEKLFFGSGTQLSVL.

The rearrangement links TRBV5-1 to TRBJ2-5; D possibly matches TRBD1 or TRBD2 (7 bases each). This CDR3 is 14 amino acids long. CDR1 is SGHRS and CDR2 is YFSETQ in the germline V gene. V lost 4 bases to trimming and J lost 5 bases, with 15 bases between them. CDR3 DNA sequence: TGCGCCAGCAGCGGGGGGGACAGTGGCGAGACCCAGTACTTC. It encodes CASSGGDSGETQYF.

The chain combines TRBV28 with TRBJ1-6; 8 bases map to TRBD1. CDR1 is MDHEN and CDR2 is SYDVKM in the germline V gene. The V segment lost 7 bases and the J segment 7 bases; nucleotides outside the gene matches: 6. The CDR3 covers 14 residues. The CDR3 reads CASIADRGNSPLHF. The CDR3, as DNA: TGTGCCAGCATCGCAGACAGGGGAAATTCACCCCTCCACTTT.

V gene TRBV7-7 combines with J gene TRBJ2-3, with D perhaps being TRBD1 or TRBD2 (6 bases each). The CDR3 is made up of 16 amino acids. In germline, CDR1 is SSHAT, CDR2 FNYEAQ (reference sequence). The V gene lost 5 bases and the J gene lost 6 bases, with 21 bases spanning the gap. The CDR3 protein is CASSPMMGGRPDTQYF. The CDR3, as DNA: TGTGCCAGCAGCCCAATGATGGGGGGCCGCCCCGATACGCAGTATTTT.

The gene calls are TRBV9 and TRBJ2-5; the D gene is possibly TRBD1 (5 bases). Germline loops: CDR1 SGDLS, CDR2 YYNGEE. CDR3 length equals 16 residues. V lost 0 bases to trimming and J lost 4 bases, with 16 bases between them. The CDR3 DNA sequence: TGTGCCAGCAGCGTAGAAGGGGATCCTGGAAGAGAGACCCAGTACTTC. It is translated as CASSVEGDPGRETQYF.

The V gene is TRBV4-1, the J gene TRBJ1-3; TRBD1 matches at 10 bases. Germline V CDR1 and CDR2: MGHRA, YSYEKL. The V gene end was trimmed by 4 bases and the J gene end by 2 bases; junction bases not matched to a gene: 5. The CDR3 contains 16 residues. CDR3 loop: CASSPFDRGPGNTIYF. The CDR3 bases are TGCGCCAGCAGCCCATTCGACAGGGGGCCTGGAAACACCATATATTTT.

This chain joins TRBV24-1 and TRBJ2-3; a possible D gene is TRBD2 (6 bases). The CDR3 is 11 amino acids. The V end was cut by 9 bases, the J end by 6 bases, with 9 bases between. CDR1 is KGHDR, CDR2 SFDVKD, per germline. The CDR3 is CATGGADTQYF. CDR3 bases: TGTGCCACCGGAGGGGCTGATACGCAGTATTTT.

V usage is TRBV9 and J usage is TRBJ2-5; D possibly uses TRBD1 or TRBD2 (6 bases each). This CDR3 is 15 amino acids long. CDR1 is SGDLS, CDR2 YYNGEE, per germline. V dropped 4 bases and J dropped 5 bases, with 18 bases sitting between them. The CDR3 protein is CASSFQTGAGETQYF. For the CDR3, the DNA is TGTGCCAGCAGCTTCCAGACGGGGGCAGGGGAGACCCAGTACTTC.

As DNA, the CDR3 is TGTGCCAGCAGCTACTCAGGGACAGCTTCTGGAAACACCATATATTTT. It encodes CASSYSGTASGNTIYF. This chain connects TRBV5-6 to TRBJ1-3; 7 bases agree with TRBD1. Losses at the gene ends were 3 bases for V and 1 base for J; bases not matched to a gene: 7. There are 16 residues in the CDR3. Germline loops: CDR1 SGHDT, CDR2 YYEEEE.

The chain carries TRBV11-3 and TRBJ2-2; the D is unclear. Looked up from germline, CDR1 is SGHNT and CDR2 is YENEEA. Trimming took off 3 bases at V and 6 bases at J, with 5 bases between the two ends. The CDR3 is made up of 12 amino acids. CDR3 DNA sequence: TGTGCCAGCAGCTTTAACGCCGGGGAGCTGTTTTTT. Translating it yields CASSFNAGELFF.

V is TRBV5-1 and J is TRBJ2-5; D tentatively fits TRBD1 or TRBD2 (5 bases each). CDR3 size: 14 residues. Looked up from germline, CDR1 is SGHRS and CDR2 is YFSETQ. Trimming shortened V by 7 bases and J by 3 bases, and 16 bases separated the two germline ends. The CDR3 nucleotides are TGCGCCAGCTGGGACCGACAGCATAAAGAGACCCAGTACTTC. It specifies CASWDRQHKETQYF.

The CDR3 region has the DNA TGCGCCAGCAGCCAAGAGGGAATGGACGAGCAGTACTTC. Translated: CASSQEGMDEQYF. V and J are TRBV4-1 and TRBJ2-7; D is unresolved. The CDR3 extends over 13 amino acids. Germline lookup yields CDR1 MGHRA and CDR2 YSYEKL. The ends were cut back, 0 bases at V and 5 bases at J, with 8 bases in the middle.

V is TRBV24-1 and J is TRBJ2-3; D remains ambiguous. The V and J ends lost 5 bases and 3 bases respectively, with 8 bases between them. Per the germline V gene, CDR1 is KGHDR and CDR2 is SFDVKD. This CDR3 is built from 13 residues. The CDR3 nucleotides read TGTGCCACCAGTGGCATCAGGACAGATACGCAGTATTTT. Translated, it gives CATSGIRTDTQYF.

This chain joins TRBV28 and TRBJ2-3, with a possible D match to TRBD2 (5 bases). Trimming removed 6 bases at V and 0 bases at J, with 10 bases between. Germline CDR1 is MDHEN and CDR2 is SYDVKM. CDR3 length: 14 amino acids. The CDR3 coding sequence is TGTGCCAGCAGGGAGGAGACTAGCACAGATACGCAGTATTTT. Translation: CASREETSTDTQYF.

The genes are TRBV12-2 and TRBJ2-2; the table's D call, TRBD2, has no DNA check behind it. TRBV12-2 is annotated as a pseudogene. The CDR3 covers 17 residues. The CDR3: CASRLALAAGDPGELFF. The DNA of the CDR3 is TGTGCAAGTCGCTTAGCGTTGGCAGCGGGAGATCCCGGGGAGCTGTTTTTT.

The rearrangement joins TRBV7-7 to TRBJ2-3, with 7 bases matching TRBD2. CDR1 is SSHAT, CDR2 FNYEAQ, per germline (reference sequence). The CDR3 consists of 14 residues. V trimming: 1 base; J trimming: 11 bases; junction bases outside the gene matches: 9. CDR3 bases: TGTGCCAGCAGCTTAGGGGAGGGAAACGCCGAGCAGTATTTT. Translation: CASSLGEGNAEQYF.

CDR3 residues: CAISRGVDTEAFF. CDR3 nucleotide sequence: TGTGCCATCAGCAGAGGGGTGGACACTGAAGCTTTCTTT. The J gene is TRBJ1-1, the V gene TRBV10-3; D may be TRBD1 (5 bases). Germline CDR1 and CDR2: ENHRY and SYGVKD. There are 13 residues in the CDR3. V lost 6 bases and J lost 3, with 11 bases in between.

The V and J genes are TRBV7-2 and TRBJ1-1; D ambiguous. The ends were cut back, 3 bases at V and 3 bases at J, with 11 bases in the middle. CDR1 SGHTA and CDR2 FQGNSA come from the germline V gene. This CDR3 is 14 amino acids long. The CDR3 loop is CASSLAVSYTEAFF. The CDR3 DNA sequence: TGTGCCAGCAGCTTGGCAGTCTCGTACACTGAAGCTTTCTTT.

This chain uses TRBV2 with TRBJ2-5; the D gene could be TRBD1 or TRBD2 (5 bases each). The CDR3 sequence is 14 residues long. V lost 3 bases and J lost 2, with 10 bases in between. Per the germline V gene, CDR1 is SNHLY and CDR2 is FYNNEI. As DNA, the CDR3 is TGTGCCAGCAGTGAGAGTTGGGGGCAAGAGACCCAGTACTTC. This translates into CASSESWGQETQYF.

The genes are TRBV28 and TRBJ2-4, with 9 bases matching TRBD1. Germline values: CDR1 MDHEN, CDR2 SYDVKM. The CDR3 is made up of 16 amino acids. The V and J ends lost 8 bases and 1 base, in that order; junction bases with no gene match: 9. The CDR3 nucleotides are TGTGCCAGCTCCGAAGGCGGGACAGGGGCCAAAAACATTCAGTACTTC. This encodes CASSEGGTGAKNIQYF.

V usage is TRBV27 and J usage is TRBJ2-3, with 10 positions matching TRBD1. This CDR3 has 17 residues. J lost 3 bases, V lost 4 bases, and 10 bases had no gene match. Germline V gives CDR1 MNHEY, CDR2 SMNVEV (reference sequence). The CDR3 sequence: CASSYRRTGGGTDTQYF. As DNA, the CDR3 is TGTGCCAGCAGTTACCGACGGACAGGGGGAGGTACAGATACGCAGTATTTT.

The CDR3 protein is CASSYGLAGVDTQYF. In DNA, the CDR3 is TGTGCCAGCAGCTACGGACTAGCGGGAGTGGATACGCAGTATTTT. The chain recombines TRBV7-8 with TRBJ2-3; 13 nucleotides agree with TRBD2. The CDR3 length is 15 residues. Germline V gene data show CDR1 as SGHVS and CDR2 as FQNEAQ. J lost 6 bases, V lost 4 bases, and 4 bases had no gene match. Full variable domain (remainder filled in from reference TRBV7-8 and TRBJ2-3): GAGVSQSPRYKVAKRGQDVALRCDPISGHVSLFWYQQALGQGPEFLTYFQNEAQLDKSGLPSDRFFAERPEGSVSTLKIQRTQQEDSAVYLCASSYGLAGVDTQYFGPGTRLTVL.

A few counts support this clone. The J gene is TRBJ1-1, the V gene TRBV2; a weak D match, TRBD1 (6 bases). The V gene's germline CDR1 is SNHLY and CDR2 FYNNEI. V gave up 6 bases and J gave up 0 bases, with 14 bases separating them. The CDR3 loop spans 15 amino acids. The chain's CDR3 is CASRAGVLMNTEAFF. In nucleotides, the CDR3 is TGTGCCAGCAGGGCAGGGGTTCTAATGAACACTGAAGCTTTCTTT. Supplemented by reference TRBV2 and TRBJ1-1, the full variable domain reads EPEVTQTPSHQVTQMGQEVILRCVPISNHLYFYWYRQILGQKVEFLVSFYNNEISEKSEIFDDQFSVERPDGSNFTLKIRSTKLEDSAMYFCASRAGVLMNTEAFFGQGTRLTVV.

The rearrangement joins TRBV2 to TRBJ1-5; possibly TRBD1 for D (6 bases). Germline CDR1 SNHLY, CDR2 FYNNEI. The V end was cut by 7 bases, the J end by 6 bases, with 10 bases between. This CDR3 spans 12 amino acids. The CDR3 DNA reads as TGTGCCAGCAAACAGGGAGGTCAGCCCCAGCATTTT. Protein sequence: CASKQGGQPQHF.